One sample yielded the 7 T cell receptor beta chains listed below, sequenced in a study of T cell changes during pregnancy in multiple sclerosis. The repertoire was sequenced with immunoSEQ multiplex PCR; TCRdb's copy has only in-frame clones and lacks some. The table records tens of thousands of clones, about 88% of them present only once. The sequenced sample was CD4+ T cells from peripheral blood mononuclear cells, obtained in the second trimester of pregnancy. The origin of the receptors is a female donor in good health, enrolled as a control in a pregnancy study.

The rearrangement links TRBV27 to TRBJ2-7; D perhaps matches TRBD2 (6 bases). This CDR3 region has 16 residues. Germline V gene sequence: CDR1 MNHEY, CDR2 SMNVEV (reference sequence). V lost 3 bases to trimming and J lost 3 bases, with 18 bases between them. The CDR3 reads CASSLKPGPGVYEQYF. The DNA of the CDR3 is TGTGCCAGCAGTTTGAAGCCGGGACCGGGGGTCTACGAGCAGTACTTC.

The chain links TRBV5-6 to TRBJ1-2; TRBD1 might be the D (6 bases). This CDR3 spans 17 amino acids. Germline CDR1 and CDR2: SGHDT and YYEEEE. The germline V and J ends were trimmed by 0 bases and 4 bases, with 19 bases remaining between them. CDR3 DNA: TGTGCCAGCAGCTTGGCCTGGGGGCTTAAAAGAGGCTATGGCTACACCTTC. Translation: CASSLAWGLKRGYGYTF.

This sequence joins TRBV5-8 and TRBJ1-2; 11 nucleotides match TRBD1. The CDR3 consists of 16 residues. Germline CDR1 is SGHTS and CDR2 is YDEGEE. The trim removed 5 bases at V and 4 bases at J, leaving 10 bases unmatched. CDR3 amino acids: CASSPPGTGGSYGYTF. The CDR3 coding sequence is TGTGCCAGCAGTCCTCCCGGGACAGGGGGGAGCTATGGCTACACCTTC.

This chain connects TRBV28 to TRBJ1-2; D remains ambiguous. Germline values: CDR1 MDHEN, CDR2 SYDVKM. This CDR3 spans 11 amino acids. V lost 4 bases, J lost 7 bases, and 7 bases lay in between. The chain's CDR3 is CASSSPGGYTF. DNA of the CDR3: TGTGCCAGCAGTTCCCCCGGTGGCTACACCTTC.

This chain connects TRBV4-3 to TRBJ1-5; tentative D call: TRBD1 (5 bases). This CDR3 comprises 14 residues. V lost 0 bases to trimming and J lost 4 bases, with 7 bases between them. Per the germline V gene, CDR1 is LGHNA and CDR2 is YSLEER. CDR3 sequence (DNA): TGCGCCAGCAGCCAAGAACGGGGGAATCAGCCCCAGCATTTT. Its translation: CASSQERGNQPQHF.

The genes are TRBV5-1 and TRBJ2-1; D is possibly TRBD1 (5 bases). Germline CDR1 is SGHRS and CDR2 is YFSETQ. V was cut by 4 bases and J by 6 bases, with 11 bases left in between. The CDR3 consists of 13 residues. In nucleotides, the CDR3 is TGCGCCAGCAGCAGGGGTGGGTCCAATGAGCAGTTCTTC. Translated: CASSRGGSNEQFF.

This clone came up once. The chain couples TRBV6-1 to TRBJ1-2; D not resolved. V lost 4 bases, J lost 4 bases, and 10 bases lay in between. This CDR3 has 13 residues. Germline V gives CDR1 MNHNS, CDR2 SASEGT. DNA for the CDR3: TGTGCCAGCAGTGTGCGGCAGTTCTATGGCTACACCTTC. It codes for CASSVRQFYGYTF.